This TCR beta chain was observed in a study of CD8+ T cells in alopecia areata (dated by TCRdb to between 2017 and 2018). In terms of the full investigation: High-throughput TCRbeta sequencing was used to examine T cell clonal expansion in alopecia areata in both the C3H/HeJ mouse model and human patients. On the human side, TCRbeta sequencing was run on scalp tissue and on sorted CD4+ and CD8+ peripheral blood T cells from healthy controls and from alopecia areata patients with either patchy or totalis/universalis disease. Clonality in the scalp was compared among normal scalp (n=4), patchy alopecia areata scalp (n=8), and alopecia totalis/universalis scalp (n=8). The RNA source kit depended on sample type: the PAXgene miRNA kit for fixed scalp, the miRNeasy kit for PBMCs, and the RNeasy kit for mouse skin. TCRbeta CDR3 regions were amplified by immunoSEQ multiplex PCR with 35 Vbeta forward and 13 Jbeta reverse primers. What the work shows at the level of the full study, not this receptor alone: Higher clonality and more expanded CD8+ clones were observed in lesional scalp than in normal scalp, particularly in alopecia totalis/universalis, a finding suggestive of antigenic drive. Unlike mouse skin, which is dominated by gammadelta T cells, normal human skin has resident alphabeta T cells that are also sequenced, and this complicates analysis of the scalp TCR repertoire. TCR sequences shared between patients were less clear than in mice, possibly partly because of HLA diversity in the patient population.

Receptor amplification or capture employed the immunoSEQ multiplex PCR assay. To provide template for TCR sequencing, every sample had RNA extracted and reverse transcribed into cDNA. First-strand cDNA was synthesized with SuperScript III using a 2:1 mix of oligo-dT and random hexamers. A synthetic immune receptor repertoire was used to measure amplification bias, and any remaining bias was corrected computationally. The published analysis was carried out like this. After raw reads were preprocessed to remove errors, the CDR3 was defined following IMGT conventions as running from the conserved cysteine to phenylalanine. To get clonality, Shannon entropy was normalized by log2 of the number of productive unique TCRs and the result was subtracted from 1. Scalp TCRbeta sequences were cross-referenced with sorted blood CD4 and CD8 repertoires so that the CD4 or CD8 identity of scalp clones could be inferred. Not all clones reach the TCRdb copy of this immuneACCESS table, which keeps in-frame sequences only. Checked studies attribute under half of the gap to unresolved V genes and leave the rest unexplained. For V, J and clone size, that table is used; D and trimming come from the DNA. The sample contains tens of thousands of clones, roughly half of them found a single time. Around 5% of the sample is held by the ten biggest clonotypes.

Lesional scalp punch biopsies and peripheral blood were obtained from alopecia areata patients. PBMCs were separated by density centrifugation and stained for CD3, CD4 and CD8, after which CD4+ and CD8+ T cells were sorted on a FACSAria. Alopecia areata patients who were not treated were recruited through a multicenter biomarker study. In roughly five patients from the biomarker study, the blood CD8+ T cells went through an additional sort into NKG2D-low and NKG2D-high fractions. Including the terminal cysteine and phenylalanine, the CDR3 comprises 12 residues. Just CDR3 DNA is preserved here, 36 bases in frame from base 1. Per the germline V gene, SQVTM is the CDR1 and ANQGSEA is the CDR2. Note on this clone: Its target antigen remains unknown. No base quality information exists; no much larger clone differs at one position.

This TCR was recovered from a human donor with alopecia areata. Sequenced material: NKG2D-high CD8+ T cells sorted from blood. The label giving this sample's cell subset or site can be read as: sorted CD8+ NKG2D-high blood T cells. The V and J segments used are TRBV29-1 and TRBJ2-5, with the D assignment possibly TRBD1 or TRBD2, given 5 matching bases for each. This receptor has the CDR3 CTGEGLEETQYF. The DNA reads TGCACCGGCGAGGGGCTCGAAGAGACCCAGTACTTC.